The next 12 T cell receptor beta chains were all read from a single sample in a study of vaccination and CD4 T cells after COVID-19. The study sequenced cultured CD4+ T cell DNA using the Oncomine TCR Beta short-read assay. TCRdb recomputed calls from the PCR reads with MiXCR, one row per CDR3 protein. The data hold 5,000 to 7,500 distinct CDR3 sequences, with roughly 60% observed a single time. These receptors' targets are unknown. This sample's treatment: roughly ten-day PBMC culture with coronavirus spike peptide pools or control peptides (ViraFEST assay). Sequencing used CD4+ T cells from blood, cultured in vitro. The receptors shown here come from a human donor who had recovered from COVID-19.

The chain employs TRBV28 and TRBJ1-4; TRBD1 aligns across 7 bases. This CDR3 region has 15 residues. The ends lost 1 base at V and 7 bases at J; junction bases unmatched: 6. Germline V gene lookup returns CDR1 MDHEN and CDR2 SYDVKM. CDR3 in amino acids: CASSLSTGWAEKLFF. The CDR3, as DNA: TGTGCCAGCAGTTTATCGACAGGGTGGGCTGAAAAACTGTTTTTT.

CDR3 bases: TGCGCCAGCAGCCAAGTGGGACTAGCGGGAGATACGCAGTATTTT. Translation gives CASSQVGLAGDTQYF. The chain combines TRBV4-1 with TRBJ2-3; 12 bases agree with TRBD2. This CDR3 spans 15 amino acids. Germline CDR1 and CDR2: MGHRA and YSYEKL. With 1 base clipped from V and 5 bases from J, the junction kept 1 base outside the gene matches.

CDR3 sequence: CASSIWGSYGYTF. Here the CDR3 DNA reads TGTGCCAGTAGTATATGGGGGAGCTATGGCTACACCTTC. The gene calls are TRBV19 and TRBJ1-2; D may be TRBD1 (5 bases). Germline assignment: CDR1 LNHDA and CDR2 SQIVND (reference sequence). CDR3 length equals 13 residues. The ends were cut back, 2 bases at V and 4 bases at J, with 8 bases in the middle.

The chain combines TRBV4-3 with TRBJ2-3; TRBD2 agrees at 11 bases. CDR3 length: 18 amino acids. J gave up 0 bases and V 0 bases, and 5 bases lay outside the gene matches. CDR1 is LGHNA and CDR2 is YSLEER in the germline V gene. CDR3 DNA sequence: TGCGCCAGCAGCCAAGATCGGGCTAGCGGGGGGAGCACAGATACGCAGTATTTT. Its translation: CASSQDRASGGSTDTQYF.

The J gene is TRBJ1-4, the V gene TRBV30, with 7 bases matching TRBD1. The CDR3 is 15 residues long. Germline V gene data show CDR1 as GTSNPN and CDR2 as SVGIG (reference sequence). The ends lost 0 bases at V and 8 bases at J; junction bases unmatched: 9. The CDR3 nucleotides are TGTGCCTGGAGTGTGACGACAGGGCAGGGGGAAAAACTGTTTTTT. It encodes CAWSVTTGQGEKLFF.

The V gene is TRBV10-3, the J gene TRBJ1-5; D uncertain. V shed 7 bases and J shed 5 bases, with 12 bases lying between them. The germline V gene encodes CDR1 ENHRY and CDR2 SYGVKD. CDR3 length: 13 amino acids. The CDR3 protein is CAITDTLDQPQHF. The CDR3 coding sequence is TGTGCCATCACAGACACCCTGGATCAGCCCCAGCATTTT.

This clonotype was counted only a few times. The J gene is TRBJ1-5, the V gene TRBV6-5, with 7 nucleotides matching TRBD1. Germline V gene sequence: CDR1 MNHEY, CDR2 SVGAGI. This CDR3 region has 15 residues. V trimming: 0 bases; J trimming: 3 bases; junction bases outside the gene matches: 2. This chain's CDR3 is CASSYSDRVNQPQHF. The CDR3 DNA sequence: TGTGCCAGCAGTTACTCCGACAGGGTCAATCAGCCCCAGCATTTT.

The CDR3 region is CASSLTGSYGYTF. CDR3 nucleotide sequence: TGTGCCAGCAGTTTGACAGGGTCGTATGGCTACACCTTC. The chain couples TRBV28 to TRBJ1-2; 7 positions match TRBD1. This CDR3 region has 13 residues. Germline assignment: CDR1 MDHEN and CDR2 SYDVKM. The junction had 3 bases not matched to a gene; V was cut back by 3 bases and J by 5 bases.

This clonotype was observed a few times. The CDR3 sequence: CSLSSGRAADTQYF. As DNA, the CDR3 is TGCAGCCTATCTAGCGGGAGGGCCGCAGATACGCAGTATTTT. The gene calls are TRBV20-1 and TRBJ2-3; 12 nucleotides line up with TRBD2. The CDR3 consists of 14 residues. The germline gives CDR1 DFQATT, CDR2 SNEGSKA (reference sequence).

This rearrangement joins TRBV12-3 or TRBV12-4 to TRBJ1-2, with TRBD1 matching 9 bases. The CDR3 is made up of 13 amino acids. Unmatched junction bases numbered 5, after V lost 8 bases and J lost 4 bases. The CDR3 reads CASGQGPAYGYTF. CDR3 coding DNA: TGTGCCAGCGGACAGGGGCCCGCCTATGGCTACACCTTC.

The rearrangement links TRBV6-2 or TRBV6-3 to TRBJ1-2; no clear D gene. Germline V gene sequence: CDR1 MNHEY, CDR2 SVGEGT. Between the trimmed V and J ends, which lost 4 bases and 2 bases, there was a span of 5 bases. CDR3 length equals 12 residues. The DNA for the CDR3 is TGTGCCAGCAGTTTTGGAAACTATGGCTACACCTTC. Its protein is CASSFGNYGYTF.

J is TRBJ1-1 and V is TRBV7-9; D might be TRBD1 (6 bases). This CDR3 is 14 amino acids long. Germline values: CDR1 SEHNR, CDR2 FQNEAQ (reference sequence). V was pared by 1 base and J by 10 bases, with 16 bases between. CDR3 sequence (DNA): TGTGCCAGCAGCTTAGACCAAGTACAGGGCCGAGCTTTCTTT. This sequence encodes CASSLDQVQGRAFF.